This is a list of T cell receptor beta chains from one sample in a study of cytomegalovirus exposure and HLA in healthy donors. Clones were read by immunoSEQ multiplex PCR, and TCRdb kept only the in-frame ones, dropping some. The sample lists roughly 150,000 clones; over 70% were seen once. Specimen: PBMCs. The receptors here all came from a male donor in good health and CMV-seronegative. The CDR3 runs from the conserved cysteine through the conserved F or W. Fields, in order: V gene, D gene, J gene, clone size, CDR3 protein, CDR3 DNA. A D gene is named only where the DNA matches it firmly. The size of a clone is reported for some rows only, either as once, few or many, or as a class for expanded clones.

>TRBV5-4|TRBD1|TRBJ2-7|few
CASSLNLVGTGVYEQYF
TGTGCCAGCAGCTTGAATTTGGTCGGGACAGGGGTGTACGAGCAGTACTTC
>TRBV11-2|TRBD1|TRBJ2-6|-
CASSTRTGFASGANVLTF
TGTGCCAGCAGCACCAGGACAGGTTTCGCCTCTGGGGCCAACGTCCTGACTTTC
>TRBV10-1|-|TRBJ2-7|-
CASSSDYEQYF
TGCGCCAGCTCCAGCGACTACGAGCAGTACTTC
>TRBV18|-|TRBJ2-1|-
CASSLSPSTWGQNEQFF
TGTGCCAGCTCACTGTCTCCGTCAACGTGGGGGCAGAATGAGCAGTTCTTC
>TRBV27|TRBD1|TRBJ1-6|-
CASRSFDRVRYNSPLHF
TGTGCCAGCAGATCCTTCGACAGGGTCCGGTATAATTCACCCCTCCACTTT
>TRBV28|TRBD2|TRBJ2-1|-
CASSLLGTSGSGNEQFF
TGTGCCAGCAGTTTACTCGGGACTAGCGGGAGTGGCAATGAGCAGTTCTTC
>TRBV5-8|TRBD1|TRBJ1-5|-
CASSLGGGDQPQHF
TGTGCCAGCAGCTTGGGAGGGGGCGATCAGCCCCAGCATTTT
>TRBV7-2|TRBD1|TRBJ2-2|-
CASNRQGTGELFF
TGTGCCAGCAACCGACAGGGGACCGGGGAGCTGTTTTTT
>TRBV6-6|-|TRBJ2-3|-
CASSQTENTDTQYF
TGTGCCAGCAGCCAGACAGAGAACACAGATACGCAGTATTTT
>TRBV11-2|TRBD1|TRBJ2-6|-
CASSRGRGLSGANVLTF
TGTGCCAGCAGCCGCGGCAGGGGGTTATCTGGGGCCAACGTCCTGACTTTC
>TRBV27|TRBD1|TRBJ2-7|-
CASSPLGTGGEQYF
TGTGCCAGCAGCCCTCTCGGGACAGGGGGCGAGCAGTACTTC
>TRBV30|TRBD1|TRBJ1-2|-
CAWRGDRAYGYTF
TGTGCCTGGAGAGGGGACAGGGCTTATGGCTACACCTTC
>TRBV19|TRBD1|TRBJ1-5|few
CASSLGTGLNQPQHF
TGTGCCAGTAGTTTGGGGACAGGCCTGAATCAGCCCCAGCATTTT
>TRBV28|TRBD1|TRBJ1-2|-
CASRPQGDGYTF
TGTGCCAGCAGGCCACAGGGGGACGGCTACACCTTC
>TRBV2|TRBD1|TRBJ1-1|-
CASSVGGFEALF
TGTGCCAGCAGTGTAGGGGGCTTTGAAGCTCTCTTT
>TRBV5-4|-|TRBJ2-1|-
CASSPVNNNEQFF
TGTGCCAGCAGCCCTGTTAATAACAATGAGCAGTTCTTC
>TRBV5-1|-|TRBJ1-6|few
CASSLETGINSPLHF
TGCGCCAGCAGCTTGGAGACAGGAATCAACTCACCCCTCCACTTT
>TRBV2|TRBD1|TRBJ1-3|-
CASREGTALGNTIYF
TGTGCCAGCAGGGAAGGGACAGCACTAGGAAACACCATATATTTT
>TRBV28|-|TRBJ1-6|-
CASTSGAQFNSPLHF
TGTGCCAGCACGTCAGGGGCGCAGTTTAATTCACCCCTCCACTTT
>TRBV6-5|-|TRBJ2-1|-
CASSYLGLRNNEQFF
TGTGCCAGCAGTTACTTGGGACTCCGTAACAATGAGCAGTTCTTC
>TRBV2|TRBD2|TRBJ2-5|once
CASGFSGGETQYF
TGTGCCAGCGGGTTTAGCGGGGGAGAGACCCAGTACTTC
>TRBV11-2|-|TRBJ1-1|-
CASSLDPRAEAFF
TGTGCCAGCAGCTTAGATCCCCGAGCTGAAGCTTTCTTT
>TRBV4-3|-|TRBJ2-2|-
CASSQESTAFGSGELFF
TGCGCCAGCAGCCAAGAGTCAACAGCTTTCGGTTCCGGGGAGCTGTTTTTT
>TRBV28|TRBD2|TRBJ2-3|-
CASSPSGAPKADTQYF
TGTGCCAGCAGTCCAAGCGGGGCCCCTAAGGCAGATACGCAGTATTTT
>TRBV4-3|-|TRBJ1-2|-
CASSQDHGQRIVGGYTF
TGCGCCAGCAGCCAAGATCACGGACAGCGGATAGTTGGGGGCTACACCTTC
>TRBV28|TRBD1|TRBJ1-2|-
CASSDRGRGYGYTF
TGTGCCAGCAGTGACAGGGGGCGCGGGTATGGCTACACCTTC
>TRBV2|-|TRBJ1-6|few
CASSVEGLGVSPLHF
TGTGCCAGCAGTGTGGAGGGATTAGGCGTTTCACCCCTCCACTTT
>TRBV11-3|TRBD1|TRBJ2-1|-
CASSYRQGHNEQFF
TGTGCCAGCAGCTATAGACAGGGGCACAATGAGCAGTTCTTC
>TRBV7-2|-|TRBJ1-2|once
CASSLGGFNYGYTF
TGTGCCAGCAGCTTGGGGGGGTTTAACTATGGCTACACCTTC
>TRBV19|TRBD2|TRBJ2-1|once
CASRLAQTNEQFF
TGTGCCAGCCGACTAGCCCAAACGAATGAGCAGTTCTTC
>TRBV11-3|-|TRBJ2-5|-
CASSYTSRETQYF
TGTGCCAGCAGTTACACTAGCAGAGAGACCCAGTACTTC
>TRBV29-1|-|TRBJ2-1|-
CSVDPTTTPSDEQFF
TGCAGCGTTGATCCGACTACGACGCCCTCGGATGAGCAGTTCTTC
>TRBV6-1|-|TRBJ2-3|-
CASRRESTDTQYF
TGTGCCAGCAGAAGGGAGTCCACAGATACGCAGTATTTT
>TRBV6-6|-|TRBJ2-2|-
CASRLVGAGELFF
TGTGCCAGCAGGCTTGTCGGTGCCGGGGAGCTGTTTTTT
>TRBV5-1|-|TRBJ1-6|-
CASSLTGANSPLHF
TGCGCCAGCAGCTTGACAGGCGCCAATTCACCCCTCCACTTT
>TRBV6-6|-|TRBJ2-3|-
CASSYWGVSSTDTQYF
TGTGCCAGCAGTTATTGGGGGGTATCTAGCACAGATACGCAGTATTTT
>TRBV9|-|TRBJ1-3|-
CASSVATSAGGNTIYF
TGTGCCAGCAGCGTAGCTACTTCTGCCGGGGGAAACACCATATATTTT
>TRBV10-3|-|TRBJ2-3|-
CAISVTGYTDTQYF
TGTGCCATCAGTGTCACGGGGTACACAGATACGCAGTATTTT
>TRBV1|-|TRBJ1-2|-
CTSSLFLNRPFYGYTF
TGCACCAGCAGCCTCTTCTTAAACAGGCCCTTCTATGGCTACACCTTC